These 8 T cell receptor beta chains were all obtained from the same sample, sequenced in a study of OX40 agonist ivuxolimab in advanced cancers. Here immunoSEQ multiplex PCR was the method, and the copy in TCRdb shows in-frame clones only, minus some. Among fewer than 100,000 clones listed, 80% to 90% were seen once. This sample comprised CD4+ or CD8+ T cells sorted from blood, obtained in a trial of the OX40 agonist ivuxolimab. The receptors were gathered from an adult with an advanced solid tumor such as melanoma, head and neck, liver or kidney cancer.

This clone was observed once. The chain recombines TRBV27 with TRBJ2-7; TRBD1 matches 8 bases. Germline CDR1 and CDR2: MNHEY and SMNVEV (reference sequence). The CDR3 totals 13 residues. V was pared by 5 bases and J by 4 bases, with 4 bases of the junction left unmatched. The CDR3, as DNA: TGTGCCAGCAGTCCAGGGGGCCAATACGAGCAGTACTTC. This encodes CASSPGGQYEQYF.

Of note for this clone: An end of the junction differs from the germline gene, which may be a read error. The V gene is TRBV4-1, the J gene TRBJ1-2; 7 bases line up with TRBD1. The CDR3 totals 15 residues. Germline loops: CDR1 MGHRA, CDR2 YSYEKL. The CDR3 spells CASRQGTAANYGYTF. The CDR3 nucleotides are TGCGCCAGCAGACAAGGGACAGCCGCTAACTATGGCTACACCTTC.

The rearrangement links TRBV27 to TRBJ2-3; a weak D match, TRBD1 (5 bases). The V and J ends lost 3 bases and 2 bases respectively, with 12 bases between them. Per the germline V gene, CDR1 is MNHEY and CDR2 is SMNVEV (reference sequence). The CDR3 length is 15 residues. The CDR3 spells CASSFGAGYTDTQYF. CDR3 coding DNA: TGTGCCAGCAGTTTTGGGGCAGGGTACACAGATACGCAGTATTTT.

This rearrangement joins TRBV28 to TRBJ2-3, with 7 bases identical to TRBD1. V shed 8 bases, J shed 4 bases, and the junction held 9 bases outside the gene matches. CDR3 size: 14 residues. From germline, CDR1 is MDHEN and CDR2 SYDVKM. The CDR3 DNA reads as TGTGCCAGCGGTCGACAGGGTAGCTCAGATACGCAGTATTTT. It translates to CASGRQGSSDTQYF. Using reference TRBV28 and TRBJ2-3 for the parts outside the CDR3, the full variable domain is DVKVTQSSRYLVKRTGEKVFLECVQDMDHENMFWYRQDPGLGLRLIYFSYDVKMKEKGDIPEGYSVSREKKERFSLILESASTNQTSMYLCASGRQGSSDTQYFGPGTRLTVL.

This chain connects TRBV6-5 to TRBJ2-7; a weak D match, TRBD2 (5 bases). The CDR3 runs 15 residues. Germline CDR1 and CDR2: MNHEY and SVGAGI. V was shortened by 0 bases and J by 2 bases, with 11 bases between the two germline ends. The CDR3 region has the DNA TGTGCCAGCAGTTACTCACCCGGAGGCGCCTACGAGCAGTACTTC. Translated, it gives CASSYSPGGAYEQYF.

This sequence joins TRBV11-2 and TRBJ2-3; perhaps TRBD2 as D (6 bases). The CDR3 loop spans 16 amino acids. Trimming took off 1 base at V and 2 bases at J, with 13 bases between the two ends. Germline V gene lookup returns CDR1 SGHAT and CDR2 FQNNGV. This chain's CDR3 is CASSLVGGVHTDTQYF. The CDR3 DNA reads TGTGCCAGCAGCTTAGTTGGCGGGGTGCACACAGATACGCAGTATTTT.

V and J are TRBV5-6 and TRBJ2-4, with D uncertain. The CDR3 consists of 14 residues. Germline CDR1 SGHDT, CDR2 YYEEEE. V dropped 0 bases and J dropped 0 bases, with 4 bases sitting between them. CDR3 amino acids: CASSLGEAKNIQYF. The DNA for the CDR3 is TGTGCCAGCAGCTTGGGGGAAGCCAAAAACATTCAGTACTTC.

The J gene is TRBJ2-7, the V gene TRBV2, with 8 nucleotides matching TRBD1. This CDR3 comprises 14 residues. Per the germline V gene, CDR1 is SNHLY and CDR2 is FYNNEI. The V gene end was trimmed by 4 bases and the J gene end by 4 bases; junction bases not matched to a gene: 6. In DNA, the CDR3 is TGTGCCAGCAGTGTCGGGACAGGTGTTTACGAGCAGTACTTC. This translates into CASSVGTGVYEQYF.